The clone carrying this T cell receptor (beta chain) appeared a few times. The record originates from a study of patients and donors after allogeneic stem cell transplantation. The CDR3 runs 15 residues. V lost 4 bases and J lost 0, with 13 bases in between. The V gene's germline CDR1 is MNHEY and CDR2 SVGAGI. From the RT-PCR reads, TCRdb called clonotypes with MiXCR, one entry per CDR3 protein. The sample records some 960,000 distinct CDR3 sequences, under 20% being singletons. The receptor was isolated from a human donor who was either an allogeneic HSCT recipient or a stem cell or donor lymphocyte infusion donor (not recorded which). It is not recorded whose cells these are; they may come from a transplant donor. The specimen was blood, either unsorted or a sorted T cell fraction (not recorded which). V gene TRBV6-5 combines with J gene TRBJ2-7, with D possibly TRBD2 on 6 matching bases. The CDR3 DNA sequence: TGTGCCAGCAGTTTGCTATCCGGGAGCTCCTACGAGCAGTACTTC. It is translated as CASSLLSGSSYEQYF.